This is a list of T cell receptor beta chains from one sample in a study of beta chain features in type 1 diabetes. The table came from immunoSEQ multiplex PCR; TCRdb's copy has only in-frame clones and leaves some out. Among approximately 120,000 clones listed, almost 40% were seen once. Sample: stem cell memory CD4+ T cells from blood. The source is a woman aged 18-29 years in good health. The CDR3 runs from the conserved cysteine through the conserved F or W. The D gene is left open where the match is weak. Rows give clone size only sometimes, using once, few, many, or a class for an expanded clone.

d_call j_call v_call clone_size cdr3_aa cdr3_nt
. TRBJ2-7 TRBV18 few CASSLSGRSYEQYF TGTGCCAGCTCACTTTCTGGCAGATCCTACGAGCAGTACTTC
. TRBJ1-4 TRBV7-9 . CASSFGSGSNYEKLFF TGTGCCAGCAGCTTCGGCTCCGGGTCCAACTATGAAAAACTGTTTTTT
. TRBJ1-3 TRBV7-9 few CASSFRGSSGNTIYF TGTGCCAGCAGCTTCAGGGGCTCTTCTGGAAACACCATATATTTT
. TRBJ1-1 TRBV10-3 . CAIRLTDKNTEAFF TGTGCCATCAGATTGACAGACAAGAACACTGAAGCTTTCTTT
. TRBJ2-7 TRBV20-1 . CSAPNQREQYF TGCAGTGCCCCTAACCAGCGGGAGCAGTACTTC
TRBD1 TRBJ2-1 TRBV2 . CASSREGAGNEQFF TGTGCCAGCAGCCGTGAGGGGGCCGGGAATGAGCAGTTCTTC
. TRBJ1-1 TRBV29-1 few CSVVVNQVNTEAFF TGCAGCGTTGTAGTAAACCAGGTAAACACTGAAGCTTTCTTT
. TRBJ1-1 TRBV5-1 . CASSREQSNTEAFF TGCGCCAGCAGCAGAGAACAGTCAAACACTGAAGCTTTCTTT
TRBD1 TRBJ2-7 TRBV18 . CASSPGTGEQYF TGTGCCAGCTCACCCGGGACAGGGGAGCAGTACTTC
. TRBJ2-1 TRBV7-2 . CASSRGAASYNEQFF TGTGCCAGCAGTCGGGGGGCAGCATCCTACAATGAGCAGTTCTTC
TRBD1 TRBJ2-7 TRBV19 few CASSLIQGASYEQYF TGTGCCAGTAGTCTCATTCAGGGGGCGTCCTACGAGCAGTACTTC
. TRBJ1-2 TRBV2 . CATYNVHYGYTF TGTGCCACCTATAACGTTCACTATGGCTACACCTTC
TRBD2 TRBJ2-5 TRBV4-3 . CASSQEKLAGQETQYF TGCGCCAGCAGCCAAGAAAAGCTAGCGGGACAAGAGACCCAGTACTTC
. TRBJ1-5 TRBV27 . CASRNRVISNQPQHF TGTGCCAGCAGAAACAGAGTTATTAGCAATCAGCCCCAGCATTTT
. TRBJ2-7 TRBV7-2 . CASSSSVYYEQYF TGTGCCAGCAGCTCGTCCGTCTATTACGAGCAGTACTTC
. TRBJ2-7 TRBV10-3 . CAISQVSYEQYF TGTGCCATCAGTCAGGTTTCCTACGAGCAGTACTTC
TRBD1 TRBJ2-2 TRBV7-9 . CASSFQTGGDTGELFF TGTGCCAGCAGCTTCCAGACAGGGGGAGACACCGGGGAGCTGTTTTTT
TRBD2 TRBJ2-1 TRBV7-2 few CASSRGLAGERAEQFF TGTGCCAGCAGCCGGGGACTAGCGGGAGAGAGAGCTGAGCAGTTCTTC
. TRBJ2-3 TRBV5-1 few CASSRGDTQYF TGCGCCAGCAGCCGAGGAGATACGCAGTATTTT
. TRBJ1-2 TRBV2 . CASTGSWANYGYTF TGTGCCAGTACAGGGTCCTGGGCTAACTATGGCTACACCTTC
. TRBJ2-1 TRBV5-1 . CASRERSNEQFF TGCGCCAGCAGGGAGCGAAGCAATGAGCAGTTCTTC
TRBD1 TRBJ1-3 TRBV29-1 . CSVVGRGVGGNTIYF TGCAGCGTTGTGGGCAGGGGGGTAGGAGGAAACACCATATATTTT
. TRBJ2-3 TRBV30 few CAWSGAFSDTQYF TGTGCCTGGAGTGGGGCTTTCTCAGATACGCAGTATTTT
TRBD1 TRBJ2-5 TRBV7-9 . CASSLGTVGETQYF TGTGCCAGCAGCCTCGGGACAGTTGGAGAGACCCAGTACTTC
TRBD1 TRBJ1-4 TRBV7-9 . CASSPGQGAGEKLFF TGTGCCAGCAGCCCCGGACAGGGGGCAGGTGAAAAACTGTTTTTT
TRBD2 TRBJ2-7 TRBV10-3 few CAISGARGLDFYEQYF TGTGCCATCAGTGGGGCCCGGGGACTAGATTTCTACGAGCAGTACTTC
. TRBJ2-7 TRBV7-8 . CASSLAGSHGGQFFSYEQYF TGTGCCAGCAGCTTAGCGGGCAGTCATGGAGGCCAGTTCTTCTCCTACGAGCAGTACTTC
TRBD1 TRBJ1-2 TRBV4-3 few CASSQAWGQANYGYTF TGCGCCAGCAGCCAAGCCTGGGGACAGGCTAACTATGGCTACACCTTC
. TRBJ2-7 TRBV27 . CASSNQPGQSYEQYF TGTGCCAGCAGCAATCAACCGGGACAATCCTACGAGCAGTACTTC
. TRBJ1-1 TRBV18 . CASSPIQSQVNTEAFF TGTGCCAGCTCACCAATTCAGTCGCAGGTTAACACTGAAGCTTTCTTT
TRBD1 TRBJ2-1 TRBV7-2 . CASRAPTGQASDEQFF TGTGCCAGCAGGGCGCCTACGGGACAGGCTTCGGATGAGCAGTTCTTC
. TRBJ1-2 TRBV4-1 . CASSQGRGGNYGYTF TGCGCCAGCAGCCAAGGGCGGGGGGGTAACTATGGCTACACCTTC
. TRBJ2-1 TRBV28 . CASSLPGVLNEQFF TGTGCCAGCAGTTTACCGGGGGTCCTCAATGAGCAGTTCTTC
. TRBJ2-1 TRBV15 . CATSSPQGYNEQFF TGTGCCACCAGCAGTCCCCAGGGGTACAATGAGCAGTTCTTC
. TRBJ2-1 TRBV7-9 . CASSHEANEQFF TGTGCCAGCAGCCACGAGGCTAATGAGCAGTTCTTC
. TRBJ2-2 TRBV5-1 . CASSSYTTNTGELFF TGCGCCAGCAGCTCTTACACCACGAACACCGGGGAGCTGTTTTTT
TRBD2 TRBJ2-7 TRBV30 few CAYGTGGPYEQYF TGTGCTTACGGGACGGGAGGGCCTTACGAGCAGTACTTC
TRBD1 TRBJ2-7 TRBV18 . CASSQGQGIEQYF TGTGCCAGCTCACAGGGACAGGGAATCGAGCAGTACTTC
. TRBJ2-6 TRBV6-5 . CASSYNPGSGANVLTF TGTGCCAGCAGTTACAATCCGGGGTCTGGGGCCAACGTCCTGACTTTC
TRBD1 TRBJ2-7 TRBV6-1 . CASSEALRERGQHWQYF TGTGCCAGCAGTGAAGCGCTTCGGGAAAGGGGGCAACACTGGCAGTACTTC
. TRBJ1-1 TRBV11-2 . CASSLVRQLLGTEAFF TGTGCCAGCAGCTTAGTAAGGCAACTCCTAGGCACTGAAGCTTTCTTT